The entry below gives a single TCR beta chain sequence along with its context. The table came from immunoSEQ multiplex PCR; TCRdb's copy has only in-frame clones and leaves some out. The sample shows about 26,000 clones, nearly 90% of them seen only once. This record comes from a study of T cell changes during pregnancy in multiple sclerosis. Trimming left V 1 base short and J 8 bases short, with 8 bases between. CDR1 is SGHAT, CDR2 FQDESV, per germline (reference sequence). The CDR3 contains 12 residues. The TCR sequence derives from a female donor with multiple sclerosis, enrolled in a pregnancy study. Sequenced material: CD8+ T cells from peripheral blood mononuclear cells, taken in the second trimester of pregnancy. The chain has TRBV11-1 and TRBJ1-1; D is unresolved. CDR3 protein: CASSLGLAEAFF. CDR3 nucleotide sequence: TGTGCCAGCAGCTTAGGGTTAGCCGAAGCTTTCTTT.